A selection of T cell receptor beta chains follows, all from one sample in a study of T cell changes during pregnancy in multiple sclerosis. Sequenced by immunoSEQ multiplex PCR; TCRdb stores in-frame clones only, minus some. The table records tens of thousands of clones, 94% of them present only once. This sample comprised peripheral blood, obtained after pregnancy. The source of these receptors is a female donor in good health, enrolled as a control in a pregnancy study. The CDR3 runs from the conserved cysteine through the conserved F or W. A D gene is named only where the DNA matches it firmly.

cdr3_aa: CASSSQGFGELFF
v_call: TRBV5-4
d_call: TRBD1
j_call: TRBJ2-2

cdr3_aa: CASSESGSYNEQFF
v_call: TRBV27
d_call: -
j_call: TRBJ2-1

cdr3_aa: CAWSATAGNTIYF
v_call: TRBV30
d_call: -
j_call: TRBJ1-3

cdr3_aa: CAISRDIESYGYTF
v_call: TRBV10-3
d_call: -
j_call: TRBJ1-2

cdr3_aa: CASSLARDRVLAGAYEQYF
v_call: TRBV5-1
d_call: TRBD2
j_call: TRBJ2-7

cdr3_aa: CASSLLAGLDQPQHF
v_call: TRBV7-8
d_call: -
j_call: TRBJ1-5

cdr3_aa: CASAPSGGAEAFF
v_call: TRBV11-3
d_call: -
j_call: TRBJ1-1

cdr3_aa: CASSLHRQGGQPQHF
v_call: TRBV27
d_call: -
j_call: TRBJ1-5

cdr3_aa: CASSLEAGSYEQYF
v_call: TRBV5-1
d_call: -
j_call: TRBJ2-7

cdr3_aa: CASSLTSGSGEQYF
v_call: TRBV5-1
d_call: TRBD2
j_call: TRBJ2-7

cdr3_aa: CASQPTGSYNEQFF
v_call: TRBV27
d_call: -
j_call: TRBJ2-1

cdr3_aa: CASSVMGQGWNEQFF
v_call: TRBV9
d_call: TRBD1
j_call: TRBJ2-1

cdr3_aa: CASSYFSGRKREQYF
v_call: TRBV6-5
d_call: TRBD2
j_call: TRBJ2-7

cdr3_aa: CASSVGGSGANVLTF
v_call: TRBV9
d_call: -
j_call: TRBJ2-6

cdr3_aa: CASSWPPGGRGGYTF
v_call: TRBV5-4
d_call: -
j_call: TRBJ1-2

cdr3_aa: CASSSYPLADDPSSYEQYF
v_call: TRBV5-1
d_call: -
j_call: TRBJ2-7